One sample yielded the 32 T cell receptor beta chains listed below, sequenced in a study of blood T cell repertoires in COVID-19. Generated by immunoSEQ multiplex PCR, the TCRdb table keeps only in-frame clones and is missing some. The data contain about 430,000 clones, 70% to 90% of them singletons. Sequenced sample: PBMCs or T cells enriched from blood (not recorded which). The receptors shown here come from a woman in her thirties with acute COVID-19.

The rearrangement joins TRBV19 to TRBJ1-2; 8 positions match TRBD1. The CDR3 runs to 16 residues. Losses at the gene ends were 6 bases for V and 3 bases for J; bases not matched to a gene: 12. From germline, CDR1 is LNHDA and CDR2 SQIVND (reference sequence). As DNA, the CDR3 is TGTGCCAGTAGCCGTGCATCCCAGGGGGCTCACTATGGCTACACCTTC. It encodes CASSRASQGAHYGYTF.

The rearrangement links TRBV9 to TRBJ2-7; TRBD1 might be the D (7 bases). The CDR3 is made up of 15 amino acids. Trimming took off 3 bases at V and 4 bases at J, with 17 bases between the two ends. Germline V CDR1 and CDR2: SGDLS, YYNGEE. DNA of the CDR3: TGTGCCAGCAGCGAGGGGGCGGGACGGTCGTACGAGCAGTACTTC. Encoded protein: CASSEGAGRSYEQYF.

V usage is TRBV19 and J usage is TRBJ1-3, with a weak D call TRBD1 (6 bases). The CDR3 length is 16 residues. The germline V gene has CDR1 LNHDA and CDR2 SQIVND (reference sequence). V dropped 3 bases and J dropped 8 bases, with 20 bases sitting between them. The CDR3 spells CASSMRDRLPGDTIYF. The CDR3 nucleotides are TGTGCCAGTAGTATGAGGGACCGGCTACCAGGGGACACCATATATTTT.

The gene calls are TRBV24-1 and TRBJ1-2; 9 bases are shared with TRBD1. The CDR3 has 14 amino acids. Germline V gene sequence: CDR1 KGHDR, CDR2 SFDVKD. V lost 3 bases to trimming and J lost 8 bases; unmatched junction nucleotides: 6. In nucleotides, the CDR3 is TGTGCCACCAGTGATCCTACAGGGGGCCGGGGCTACACCTTC. Protein product: CATSDPTGGRGYTF.

The chain is built from TRBV4-3 and TRBJ2-1; maybe TRBD1 (6 bases). V was trimmed by 4 bases and J by 0 bases, leaving 13 bases between them. The CDR3 sequence is 16 residues long. CDR1 is LGHNA, CDR2 YSLEER, per germline. The CDR3 DNA is TGCGCCAGCAGCCGAGTACAGGGCAGCTCCTACAATGAGCAGTTCTTC. It yields the protein CASSRVQGSSYNEQFF.

J is TRBJ1-1 and V is TRBV7-6; the D is unclear. The V end lost 4 bases, the J end lost 0 bases, and 3 bases lay between the germline ends. Germline lookup yields CDR1 SGHVS and CDR2 FNYEAQ. The length of the CDR3 is 12 residues. CDR3 protein: CASSSVNTEAFF. CDR3 nucleotides: TGTGCCAGCAGCTCCGTGAACACTGAAGCTTTCTTT.

The J gene is TRBJ1-1, the V gene TRBV5-1; D is ambiguous. There are 15 residues in the CDR3. In germline, CDR1 is SGHRS, CDR2 YFSETQ. With 3 bases removed from V and 1 base from J, the gap between germline ends came to 13 bases. The CDR3 spells CASSYLGLENTEAFF. As DNA, the CDR3 is TGCGCCAGCAGCTACCTTGGACTGGAGAACACTGAAGCTTTCTTT.

This chain joins TRBV27 and TRBJ2-7, with a weak D call TRBD2 (5 bases). The CDR3 length is 15 residues. V lost 6 bases to trimming and J lost 1 base, with 16 bases between them. Germline CDR1 reads MNHEY; CDR2 reads SMNVEV (reference sequence). The chain's CDR3 is CASSSRADPSYEQYF. The CDR3 nucleotides read TGTGCCAGCAGCTCGAGAGCGGACCCGTCCTACGAGCAGTACTTC.

The chain couples TRBV6-5 to TRBJ1-6, with a weak D call TRBD1 (6 bases). The CDR3 covers 15 residues. V was clipped by 5 bases and J by 10 bases, with 18 bases between them. Germline loops: CDR1 MNHEY, CDR2 SVGAGI. DNA of the CDR3: TGTGCCAGCAGTCGCACCCGTACAGGGAACTCACCCCTCCACTTT. Its translation: CASSRTRTGNSPLHF.

The J gene is TRBJ1-6, the V gene TRBV7-3, with D perhaps matching TRBD1 (6 bases). The CDR3 spans 14 residues. The V gene's germline CDR1 is SGHTA and CDR2 FQGTGA. Trimming took 3 bases from V and 7 from J, leaving 10 bases between them. The CDR3 loop reads CASSFGQTNSPLHF. CDR3 coding DNA: TGTGCCAGCAGCTTCGGACAGACGAATTCACCCCTCCACTTT.

The genes are TRBV7-2 and TRBJ1-6, with unresolved D. V lost 0 bases, J lost 6 bases, and 12 bases lay in between. The CDR3 spans 16 residues. Per germline, CDR1 SGHTA and CDR2 FQGNSA. CDR3: CASSLATGNFNSPLHF. The CDR3 DNA is TGTGCCAGCAGCTTAGCGACCGGGAATTTTAATTCACCCCTCCACTTT.

The rearrangement links TRBV25-1 to TRBJ2-2, with D possibly matching TRBD1 (7 bases). The germline CDR1 and CDR2 sequences are MGHDK and SYGVNS. This CDR3 is built from 17 residues. V lost 6 bases to trimming and J lost 9 bases, with 26 bases between them. The CDR3 DNA sequence: TGTGCCAGCAGCCCGAGCCAGGGGGGACCCAGCAACCGGGAGCTGTTTTTT. It specifies CASSPSQGGPSNRELFF.

V and J are TRBV7-2 and TRBJ1-5, with 7 bases aligning to TRBD1. The CDR3 runs to 15 residues. The V segment lost 2 bases and the J segment 2 bases; nucleotides outside the gene matches: 3. Germline-derived CDR1 and CDR2 are SGHTA and FQGNSA. The CDR3 DNA sequence: TGTGCCAGCAGCTTATGGGACAGAGGCAATCAGCCCCAGCATTTT. Residues: CASSLWDRGNQPQHF.

This rearrangement joins TRBV10-3 to TRBJ1-6; no definite D call. This CDR3 spans 13 amino acids. Germline loops: CDR1 ENHRY, CDR2 SYGVKD. V lost 4 bases and J 3 bases, leaving 4 bases between the germline ends. CDR3 region: CAISVVYNSPLHF. The CDR3 nucleotides are TGTGCCATCAGTGTCGTCTATAATTCACCCCTCCACTTT.

The chain carries TRBV7-6 and TRBJ1-4, with D uncertain. CDR3 length: 16 amino acids. The V and J ends lost 6 bases and 1 base respectively, with 15 bases between them. Germline V gives CDR1 SGHVS, CDR2 FNYEAQ. The DNA for the CDR3 is TGTGCCAGCAGTCCAGAAACTAGGTTAACTAATGAAAAACTGTTTTTT. Its protein is CASSPETRLTNEKLFF.

The chain is built from TRBV3-1 (or the pseudogene TRBV3-2) and TRBJ1-3, with TRBD1 as a possible D gene (5 bases). CDR3 size: 13 residues. Trimming took off 9 bases at V and 0 bases at J, with 9 bases between the two ends. Germline V lookup: CDR1 LGHDT, CDR2 YNNKEL (reference sequence). CDR3 region: CASKDTSGNTIYF. The DNA of the CDR3 is TGTGCCAGTAAGGACACCTCTGGAAACACCATATATTTT.

V usage is TRBV5-3 and J usage is TRBJ2-3, with TRBD2 matching over 14 bases. TRBV5-3 is given ORF status, its function remaining uncertain. Losses at the gene ends were 4 bases for V and 5 bases for J; bases not matched to a gene: 3. The CDR3 extends over 15 amino acids. CDR3 DNA: TGTGCCAGAAGCGTAGGGACTAGCGGGGGAGATACGCAGTATTTT. Translated: CARSVGTSGGDTQYF.

The V and J genes are TRBV15 and TRBJ2-7; 11 bases match TRBD1. The CDR3 consists of 16 residues. Germline lookup yields CDR1 LNHNV and CDR2 YYDKDF (reference sequence). V dropped 1 base and J dropped 6; count of bases not matched to a gene: 8. The CDR3 is CATSRGLGQGASEQYF. In DNA form, the CDR3 reads TGTGCCACCAGCAGAGGCCTAGGACAGGGGGCTTCCGAGCAGTACTTC.

The J gene is TRBJ2-2, the V gene TRBV14; no reliable D call. The CDR3 spans 15 residues. Per the germline V gene, CDR1 is SGHDN and CDR2 is FVKESK. Between the trimmed V and J ends, which lost 4 bases and 4 bases, there was a span of 13 bases. Here the CDR3 DNA reads TGTGCCAGCAGCCCCCGAGGAGCTTTCACCGGGGAGCTGTTTTTT. It translates to CASSPRGAFTGELFF.

J is TRBJ1-3 and V is TRBV23-1, with 10 positions matching TRBD1. TRBV23-1 is classed as an ORF, of uncertain function. J was trimmed by 2 bases and V by 1 base; bases with no gene match: 2. The CDR3 consists of 16 residues. As DNA, the CDR3 is TGCGCCAGCAGTCAATGCGGGACAGGGGCTGGAAACACCATATATTTT. Translated, it gives CASSQCGTGAGNTIYF.

This chain's CDR3 is CSAQRQSGNEQYF. In DNA form, the CDR3 reads TGCAGCGCCCAGCGTCAATCGGGGAACGAGCAGTACTTC. The chain combines TRBV29-1 with TRBJ2-7; the D gene is possibly TRBD2 (5 bases). The CDR3 length is 13 residues. The V gene's germline CDR1 is SQVTM and CDR2 ANQGSEA. Trimming cost V 7 bases and J 5 bases, with 18 bases left between them.

The chain employs TRBV9 and TRBJ1-1; 10 bases agree with TRBD1. Germline CDR1 SGDLS, CDR2 YYNGEE. Germline trimming cut 1 base from V and 4 bases from J; bases unmatched to any gene: 4. CDR3 size: 15 residues. CDR3 loop: CASSVSGTGATEAFF. The CDR3 DNA reads TGTGCCAGCAGCGTATCGGGGACAGGGGCCACTGAAGCTTTCTTT.

Here the CDR3 reads CASSAGRGGEQYF. The CDR3 DNA is TGTGCCAGCAGCGCCGGGCGGGGGGGCGAGCAGTACTTC. This chain joins TRBV12-3 or TRBV12-4 and TRBJ2-7; the match to TRBD2 covers 9 bases. The junction had 6 bases not matched to a gene; V was cut back by 6 bases and J by 6 bases. This CDR3 comprises 13 residues.

This clone occurred a few times. The chain couples TRBV10-3 to TRBJ1-2; 9 bases are a match to TRBD1. J lost 0 bases, V lost 3 bases, and 2 bases had no gene match. Germline V gives CDR1 ENHRY, CDR2 SYGVKD. The CDR3 runs 15 residues. CDR3 nucleotides: TGTGCCATCAGTGACACAGGGGGCGCTAACTATGGCTACACCTTC. Its protein is CAISDTGGANYGYTF.

The rearrangement joins TRBV5-8 to TRBJ1-6; the match to TRBD1 covers 8 bases. CDR3 length: 13 amino acids. Trimming took 4 bases from V and 15 from J; bases not matched to a gene: 9. CDR1 and CDR2 from the germline V gene are SGHTS and YDEGEE. The DNA of the CDR3 is TGTGCCAGCAGCCCACGACAGGGGCCGCTCCTCCACTTT. As protein: CASSPRQGPLLHF.

The table lists this clone with a count of one. The V gene is TRBV6-5, the J gene TRBJ1-2, with 10 bases fitting TRBD1. The ends lost 5 bases at V and 3 bases at J; junction bases unmatched: 6. This CDR3 has 15 amino acids. The germline gives CDR1 MNHEY, CDR2 SVGAGI. The CDR3 reads CASSNRDRGYYGYTF. DNA of the CDR3: TGTGCCAGCAGTAACCGGGACAGGGGTTACTATGGCTACACCTTC.

V and J are TRBV5-1 and TRBJ2-1; 9 bases align to TRBD2. This CDR3 has 16 amino acids. V was clipped by 1 base and J by 0 bases; unmatched bases: 2. Per germline, CDR1 SGHRS and CDR2 YFSETQ. The CDR3 DNA sequence: TGCGCCAGCAGCTTGATAGCGGGGGCCTCCTACAATGAGCAGTTCTTC. Translation: CASSLIAGASYNEQFF.

This clone was counted once. This chain uses TRBV6-5 with TRBJ1-2; tentatively, D is TRBD1 (6 bases). Germline loops: CDR1 MNHEY, CDR2 SVGAGI. V gave up 5 bases and J gave up 7 bases, with 11 bases separating them. The CDR3 runs to 12 residues. The CDR3 is CASSTGKSGYTF. As DNA, the CDR3 is TGTGCCAGCAGTACAGGGAAAAGTGGCTACACCTTC.

The chain is built from TRBV6-4 and TRBJ1-1, with D unclear. The CDR3 runs 14 residues. The V end lost 7 bases, the J end lost 8 bases, and 20 bases lay between the germline ends. Germline assignment: CDR1 MRHNA and CDR2 SNTAGT. The CDR3 sequence is CASTHPLATKEAFF. The DNA of the CDR3 is TGTGCCAGCACCCATCCCCTGGCCACTAAAGAAGCTTTCTTT.

This chain uses TRBV7-2 with TRBJ1-1; no reliable D call. V was clipped by 4 bases and J by 2 bases, with 11 bases between them. The germline CDR1 and CDR2 sequences are SGHTA and FQGNSA. CDR3 length equals 14 residues. This CDR3 is CASSSPTRNTEAFF. CDR3 nucleotides: TGTGCCAGCAGCTCACCGACACGAAACACTGAAGCTTTCTTT.

Notes on this clone: A single base separates this from a much larger clone, so it may be a read error. The same CDR3 can be traced to other DNA sequences in this sample. The J gene is TRBJ1-5, the V gene TRBV19; 7 bases are shared with TRBD1. With 6 bases clipped from V and 4 bases from J, the junction kept 6 bases outside the gene matches. CDR3 length equals 14 residues. Germline assignment: CDR1 LNHDA and CDR2 SQIVND (reference sequence). CDR3 DNA sequence: TGTGCCAGTAGGAGGACAGGAGTTAATCAGCCCCAGCATTTT. Its protein product is CASRRTGVNQPQHF.

This clone was seen only a few times. The chain couples TRBV21-1 to TRBJ1-1. TRBV21-1 is designated a pseudogene. The CDR3 contains 15 residues. The chain's CDR3 is CASSKERRGGTEAFF. Here the CDR3 DNA reads TGTGCCAGCAGCAAAGAAAGGCGGGGGGGGACTGAAGCTTTCTTT.